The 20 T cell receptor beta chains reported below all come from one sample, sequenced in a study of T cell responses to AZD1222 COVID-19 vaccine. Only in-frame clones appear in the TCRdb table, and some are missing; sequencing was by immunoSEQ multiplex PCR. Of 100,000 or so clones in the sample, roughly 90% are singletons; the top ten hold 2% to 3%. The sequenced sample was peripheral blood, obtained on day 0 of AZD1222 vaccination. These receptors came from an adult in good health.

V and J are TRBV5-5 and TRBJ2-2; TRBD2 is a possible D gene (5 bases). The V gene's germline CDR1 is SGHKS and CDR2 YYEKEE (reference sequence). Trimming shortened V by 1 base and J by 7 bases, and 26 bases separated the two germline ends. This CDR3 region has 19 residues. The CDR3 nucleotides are TGTGCCAGCAGCTTGTCACCTCAGACGGCGGGTGGAAGTCACGGGGAGCTGTTTTTT. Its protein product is CASSLSPQTAGGSHGELFF.

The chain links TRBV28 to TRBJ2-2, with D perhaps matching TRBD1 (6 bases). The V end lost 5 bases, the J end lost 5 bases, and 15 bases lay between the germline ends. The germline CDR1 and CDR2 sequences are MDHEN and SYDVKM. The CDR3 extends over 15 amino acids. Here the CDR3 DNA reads TGTGCCAGCAGTATCGACAGGAGAAGGACCGGGGAGCTGTTTTTT. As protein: CASSIDRRRTGELFF. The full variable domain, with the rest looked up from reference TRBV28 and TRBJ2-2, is DVKVTQSSRYLVKRTGEKVFLECVQDMDHENMFWYRQDPGLGLRLIYFSYDVKMKEKGDIPEGYSVSREKKERFSLILESASTNQTSMYLCASSIDRRRTGELFFGEGSRLTVL.

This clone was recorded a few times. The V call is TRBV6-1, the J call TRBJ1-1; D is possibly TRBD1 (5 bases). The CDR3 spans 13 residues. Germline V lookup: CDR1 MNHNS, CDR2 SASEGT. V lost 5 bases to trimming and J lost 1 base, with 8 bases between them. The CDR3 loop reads CASSRQPNTEAFF. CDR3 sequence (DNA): TGTGCCAGCAGTAGACAGCCGAACACTGAAGCTTTCTTT.

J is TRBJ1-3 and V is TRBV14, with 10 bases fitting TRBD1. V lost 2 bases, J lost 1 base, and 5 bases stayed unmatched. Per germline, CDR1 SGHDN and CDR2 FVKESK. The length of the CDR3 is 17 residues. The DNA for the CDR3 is TGTGCCAGCAGCCAAAGACCGGGACAGGGGTCTGGAAACACCATATATTTT. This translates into CASSQRPGQGSGNTIYF. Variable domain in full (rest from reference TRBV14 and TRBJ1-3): EAGVTQFPSHSVIEKGQTVTLRCDPISGHDNLYWYRRVMGKEIKFLLHFVKESKQDESGMPNNRFLAERTGGTYSTLKVQPAELEDSGVYFCASSQRPGQGSGNTIYFGEGSWLTVV.

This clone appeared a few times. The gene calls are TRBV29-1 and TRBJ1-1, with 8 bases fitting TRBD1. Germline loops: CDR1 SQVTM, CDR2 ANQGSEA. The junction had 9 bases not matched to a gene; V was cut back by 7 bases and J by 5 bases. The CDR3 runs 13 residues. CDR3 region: CSATTGEGTEAFF. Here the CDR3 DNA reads TGCAGCGCCACGACAGGGGAGGGGACTGAAGCTTTCTTT.

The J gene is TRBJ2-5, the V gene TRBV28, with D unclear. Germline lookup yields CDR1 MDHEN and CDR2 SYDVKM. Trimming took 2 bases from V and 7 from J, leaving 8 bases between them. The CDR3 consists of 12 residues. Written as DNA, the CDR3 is TGTGCCAGCAGTTTACTATTCGGGACCCAGTACTTC. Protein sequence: CASSLLFGTQYF.

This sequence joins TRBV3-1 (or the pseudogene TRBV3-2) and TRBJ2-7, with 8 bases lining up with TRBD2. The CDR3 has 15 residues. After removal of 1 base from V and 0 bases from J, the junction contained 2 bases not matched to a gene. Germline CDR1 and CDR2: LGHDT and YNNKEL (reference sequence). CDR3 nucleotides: TGTGCCAGCAGCCAAGGACTAGCGAACTCCTACGAGCAGTACTTC. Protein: CASSQGLANSYEQYF.

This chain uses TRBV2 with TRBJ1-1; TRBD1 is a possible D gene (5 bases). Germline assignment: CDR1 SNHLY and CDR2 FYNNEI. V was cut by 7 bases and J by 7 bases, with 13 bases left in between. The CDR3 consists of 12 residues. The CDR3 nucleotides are TGTGCCAGCACGGGGACCTTGAGTGAAGCTTTCTTT. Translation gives CASTGTLSEAFF.

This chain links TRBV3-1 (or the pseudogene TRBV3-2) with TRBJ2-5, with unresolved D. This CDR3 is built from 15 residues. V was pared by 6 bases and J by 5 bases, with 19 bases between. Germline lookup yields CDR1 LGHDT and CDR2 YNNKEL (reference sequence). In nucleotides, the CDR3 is TGTGCCAGCAGGCCAACAGCTGTCCCTGCCGAGACCCAGTACTTC. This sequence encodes CASRPTAVPAETQYF.

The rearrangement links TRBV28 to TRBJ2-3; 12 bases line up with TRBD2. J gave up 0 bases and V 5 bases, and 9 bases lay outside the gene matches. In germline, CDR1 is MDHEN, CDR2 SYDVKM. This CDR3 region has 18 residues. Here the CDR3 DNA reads TGTGCCAGCAGTGTCCTAGCGGGAGGGGGCCTTAGCACAGATACGCAGTATTTT. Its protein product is CASSVLAGGGLSTDTQYF.

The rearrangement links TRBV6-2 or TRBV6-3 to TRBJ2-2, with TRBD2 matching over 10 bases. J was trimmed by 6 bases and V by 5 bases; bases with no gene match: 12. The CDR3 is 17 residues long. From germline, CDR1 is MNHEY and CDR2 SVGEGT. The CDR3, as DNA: TGTGCCAGCAGTCGCCGACGAGGGACTAGCGTGGCCGGGGAGCTGTTTTTT. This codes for CASSRRRGTSVAGELFF.

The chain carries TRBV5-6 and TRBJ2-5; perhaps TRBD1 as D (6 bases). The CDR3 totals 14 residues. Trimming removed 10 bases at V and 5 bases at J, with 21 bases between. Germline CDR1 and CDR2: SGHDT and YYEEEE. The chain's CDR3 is CASGQGRNGETQYF. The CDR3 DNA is TGTGCCTCCGGGCAGGGGCGAAATGGGGAGACCCAGTACTTC.

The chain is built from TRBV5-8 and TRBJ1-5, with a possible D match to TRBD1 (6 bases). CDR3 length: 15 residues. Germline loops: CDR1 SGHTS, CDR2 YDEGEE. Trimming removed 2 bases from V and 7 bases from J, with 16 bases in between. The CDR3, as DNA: TGTGCCAGCAGCTTCGGCAGGGGAGAGGGGCAGCCCCAGCATTTT. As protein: CASSFGRGEGQPQHF.

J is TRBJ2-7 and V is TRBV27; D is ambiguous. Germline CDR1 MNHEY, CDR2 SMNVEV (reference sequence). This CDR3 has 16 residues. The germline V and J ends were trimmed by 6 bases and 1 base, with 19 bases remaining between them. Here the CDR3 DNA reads TGTGCCAGCAGACCTTGGAACACCGAACGATCCTACGAGCAGTACTTC. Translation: CASRPWNTERSYEQYF.

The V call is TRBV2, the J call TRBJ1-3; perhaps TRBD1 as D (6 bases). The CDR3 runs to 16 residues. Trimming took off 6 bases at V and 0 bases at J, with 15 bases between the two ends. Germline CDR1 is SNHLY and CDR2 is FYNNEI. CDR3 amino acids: CASRAEQGYSGNTIYF. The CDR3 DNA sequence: TGTGCCAGCAGAGCAGAACAGGGATACTCTGGAAACACCATATATTTT.

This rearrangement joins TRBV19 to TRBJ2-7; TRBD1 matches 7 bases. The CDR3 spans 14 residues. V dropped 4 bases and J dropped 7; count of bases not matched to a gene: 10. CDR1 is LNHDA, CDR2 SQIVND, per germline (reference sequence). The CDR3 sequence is CASSTQGREYEQYF. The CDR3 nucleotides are TGTGCCAGTAGTACACAGGGGCGAGAATATGAGCAGTACTTC.

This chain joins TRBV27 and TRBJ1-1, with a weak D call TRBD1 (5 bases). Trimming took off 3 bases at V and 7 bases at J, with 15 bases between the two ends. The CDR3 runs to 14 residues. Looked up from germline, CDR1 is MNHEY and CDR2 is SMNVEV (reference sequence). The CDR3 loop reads CASSFTKLDSEAFF. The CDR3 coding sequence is TGTGCCAGCAGTTTTACTAAATTAGACAGTGAAGCTTTCTTT.

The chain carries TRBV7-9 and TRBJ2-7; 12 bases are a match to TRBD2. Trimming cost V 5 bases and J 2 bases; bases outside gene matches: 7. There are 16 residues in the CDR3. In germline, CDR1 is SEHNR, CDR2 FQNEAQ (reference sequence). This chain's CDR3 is CASSQFPSGGAYEQYF. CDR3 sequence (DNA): TGTGCCAGCAGCCAGTTTCCTAGCGGGGGGGCCTACGAGCAGTACTTC.

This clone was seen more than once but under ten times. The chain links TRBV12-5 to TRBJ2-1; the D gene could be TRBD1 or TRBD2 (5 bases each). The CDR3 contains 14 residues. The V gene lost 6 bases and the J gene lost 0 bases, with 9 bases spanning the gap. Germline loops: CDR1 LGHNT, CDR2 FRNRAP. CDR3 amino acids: CASGRESSYNEQFF. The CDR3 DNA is TGTGCTAGTGGCAGGGAGAGCTCCTACAATGAGCAGTTCTTC.

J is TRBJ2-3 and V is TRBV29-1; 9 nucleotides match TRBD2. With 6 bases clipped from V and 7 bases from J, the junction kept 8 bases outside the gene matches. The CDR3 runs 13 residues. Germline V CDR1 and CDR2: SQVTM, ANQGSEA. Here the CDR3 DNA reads TGCAGCGTGACCCTAGCGGGGTCTAATACGCAGTATTTT. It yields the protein CSVTLAGSNTQYF.